What follows are 15 T cell receptor beta chains derived from one specimen sequenced in a study of blood T cell repertoires in COVID-19. The assay was immunoSEQ multiplex PCR, and TCRdb's table has in-frame clones only and misses some. The sample shows some 41,000 clones, nearly 90% of them seen only once. Sequenced material: peripheral blood. All receptors come from a man aged 70-80 years with active COVID-19.

This chain connects TRBV7-2 to TRBJ1-5; possible D gene TRBD1, 5 bases. Germline V gene lookup returns CDR1 SGHTA and CDR2 FQGNSA. This CDR3 is 17 amino acids long. With 2 bases removed from V and 0 bases from J, the gap between germline ends came to 14 bases. The CDR3 nucleotides are TGTGCCAGCAGCTTAACCTCGGGGGGGTATAGCAATCAGCCCCAGCATTTT. This codes for CASSLTSGGYSNQPQHF.

The V call is TRBV18, the J call TRBJ2-1, with D possibly being TRBD1 (6 bases). Trimming shortened V by 6 bases and J by 8 bases, and 14 bases separated the two germline ends. The germline V gene encodes CDR1 KGHSH and CDR2 LQKENI. This CDR3 is built from 13 residues. CDR3 coding DNA: TGTGCCAGCTCTCCGACAGGCGGGCATGAGCAGTTCTTC. Protein product: CASSPTGGHEQFF.

This chain uses TRBV19 with TRBJ1-1, with 8 positions matching TRBD1. The germline V gene encodes CDR1 LNHDA and CDR2 SQIVND (reference sequence). V shed 6 bases and J 4 bases; nucleotides not matched to a gene: 7. The CDR3 has 14 amino acids. As DNA, the CDR3 is TGTGCCAGTAGGGCGGACAGGGTGGGCACTGAAGCTTTCTTT. Protein: CASRADRVGTEAFF.

The chain uses TRBV6-6 and TRBJ2-5; no definite D call. The ends were cut back, 8 bases at V and 1 base at J, with 11 bases in the middle. CDR3 length: 13 residues. Germline CDR1 reads MNHNY; CDR2 reads SVGAGI (reference sequence). CDR3 bases: TGTGCCAGCGAGGTTCGGATCCAAGAGACCCAGTACTTC. It encodes CASEVRIQETQYF.

The chain employs TRBV10-1 and TRBJ2-2; 11 bases are shared with TRBD2. The CDR3 extends over 18 amino acids. The germline CDR1 and CDR2 sequences are WNHNN and SYGVQD (reference sequence). The V gene end was trimmed by 4 bases and the J gene end by 2 bases; junction bases not matched to a gene: 9. In nucleotides, the CDR3 is TGCGCCAGCAGTGGGGGTGGTCTAGCGGGGGGCAACACCGGGGAGCTGTTTTTT. Translated, it gives CASSGGGLAGGNTGELFF.

CDR3 protein: CASREGGSYSPLHF. CDR3 bases: TGCGCCAGCAGGGAAGGAGGGAGTTATTCACCCCTCCACTTT. The chain employs TRBV10-2 and TRBJ1-6; no clear D gene. Germline lookup yields CDR1 WSHSY and CDR2 SAAADI. The CDR3 extends over 14 amino acids. Trimming took off 6 bases at V and 8 bases at J, with 14 bases between the two ends.

V gene TRBV19 combines with J gene TRBJ2-1; D might be TRBD2 (7 bases). Germline values: CDR1 LNHDA, CDR2 SQIVND (reference sequence). The CDR3 is 14 amino acids. Trimming left V 6 bases short and J 7 bases short, with 16 bases between. DNA of the CDR3: TGTGCCAGTAGGAACATTGGGGGGGCAAATGAGCAGTTCTTC. It encodes CASRNIGGANEQFF.

V and J are TRBV9 and TRBJ2-3; 9 bases are a match to TRBD2. CDR3 length: 20 amino acids. CDR1 is SGDLS and CDR2 is YYNGEE in the germline V gene. J gave up 0 bases and V 3 bases, and 17 bases lay outside the gene matches. The CDR3 nucleotides are TGTGCCAGCAGCGCGGCCCGTCAGCGGGGGGCCCACCCTAGCACAGATACGCAGTATTTT. As protein: CASSAARQRGAHPSTDTQYF.

The gene calls are TRBV18 and TRBJ1-6; 7 positions agree with TRBD1. Germline CDR1 KGHSH, CDR2 LQKENI. This CDR3 is built from 14 residues. V dropped 3 bases and J dropped 14; count of bases not matched to a gene: 10. CDR3 DNA: TGTGCCAGCTCACCCGGGACAGCTCATGGGACCCTCCACTTT. As protein: CASSPGTAHGTLHF.

This chain joins TRBV7-2 and TRBJ2-1; D not resolved. Trimming removed 0 bases at V and 0 bases at J, with 6 bases between. CDR3 size: 15 residues. CDR1 and CDR2 from the germline V gene are SGHTA and FQGNSA. CDR3: CASSLAVSSYNEQFF. CDR3 DNA: TGTGCCAGCAGCTTAGCGGTGAGCTCCTACAATGAGCAGTTCTTC.

The genes are TRBV2 and TRBJ1-4; weak D call: TRBD1 (5 bases). Trimming removed 7 bases from V and 5 bases from J, with 14 bases in between. The CDR3 contains 14 residues. The V gene's germline CDR1 is SNHLY and CDR2 FYNNEI. As DNA, the CDR3 is TGTGCCAGCAACCCGGGACTGAGGAATGAAAAACTGTTTTTT. Protein product: CASNPGLRNEKLFF.

The gene calls are TRBV6-5 and TRBJ1-6; 12 bases line up with TRBD1. The V and J ends lost 7 bases and 8 bases, in that order; junction bases with no gene match: 3. The CDR3 totals 14 residues. The germline gives CDR1 MNHEY, CDR2 SVGAGI. CDR3 coding DNA: TGTGCCAGCACCCGGGACAGGGGGCATTCACCCCTCCACTTT. It codes for CASTRDRGHSPLHF.

In this sample, this clone is medium-sized. The rearrangement uses TRBV10-1 and TRBJ2-7, with D perhaps matching TRBD2 (6 bases). V gave up 8 bases and J gave up 9 bases, with 14 bases separating them. Per germline, CDR1 WNHNN and CDR2 SYGVQD (reference sequence). The length of the CDR3 is 11 residues. Here the CDR3 DNA reads TGCGCCAGCGCGGGGACCCATGGGCAGTACTTC. It is translated as CASAGTHGQYF.

The chain carries TRBV11-2 and TRBJ2-3, with D uncertain. The CDR3 length is 12 residues. In germline, CDR1 is SGHAT, CDR2 FQNNGV. V lost 2 bases and J lost 3, with 3 bases in between. DNA for the CDR3: TGTGCCAGCAGCTTATATACAGATACGCAGTATTTT. The encoded protein is CASSLYTDTQYF.

The CDR3, as DNA: TGTGCCAGCAGTCCCCCCGGGGGATATGATCAGCCCCAGCATTTT. Its protein is CASSPPGGYDQPQHF. The rearrangement links TRBV28 to TRBJ1-5; D is possibly TRBD1 (5 bases). This CDR3 region has 15 residues. The V end was cut by 5 bases, the J end by 5 bases, with 16 bases between. The germline V gene encodes CDR1 MDHEN and CDR2 SYDVKM.